This entry describes one TCR beta chain. The sample originates from a study of T cell changes during pregnancy in multiple sclerosis. This CDR3 has 14 amino acids. Germline CDR1 reads LGHNA; CDR2 reads YNFKEQ. Between the trimmed V and J ends, which lost 1 base and 4 bases, there was a span of 11 bases. Data came from immunoSEQ multiplex PCR; TCRdb stores just in-frame clones and leaves some out. Among 45,000 to 50,000 clones, around 94% were seen once, and the ten largest hold approximately 0.41%. The genes are TRBV4-2 and TRBJ2-7; a possible D gene is TRBD1 (6 bases). The sample was CD4+ T cells from peripheral blood mononuclear cells, taken in the second trimester of pregnancy. The sequence came from a female donor in good health, enrolled as a control in a pregnancy study. This CDR3 is CASSQGQGMYEQYF. CDR3 sequence (DNA): TGTGCCAGCAGCCAAGGGCAGGGGATGTACGAGCAGTACTTC.